Described below is a single T cell receptor beta chain sequence and its context. What it binds is unknown. A read error is likely, as this CDR3 ends without the conserved phenylalanine or tryptophan. TCR beta cDNA was prepared out of approximately 470 ng total RNA by means of a constant-region primer. Slightly modified ARM-PCR, run as three nested multiplex PCR rounds, produced the TCR beta libraries. Amplification in the first two PCR rounds was performed using TRBV1-TRBV30 forward primers and a C-beta reverse primer for 9 to 11 cycles each. One entry per CDR3 protein, called by TCRdb with MiXCR from the multiplex PCR reads. The table has about 41,000 distinct CDR3 sequences, over 70% seen once. The V segment lost 7 bases and the J segment 10 bases; nucleotides outside the gene matches: 8. Germline CDR1 and CDR2: SQVTM and ANQGSEA. The CDR3 consists of 13 residues. The tissue used was unsorted bulk material of about 19-33 mg. RNA and DNA were co-extracted from it with the AllPrep DNA/RNA mini kit. Primary liver carcinomas in the patients were surgically resected.

This entry is derived from a study of tumor-infiltrating lymphocytes in primary liver carcinoma. The wider study: Staging placed the tumors at T1-T3 N0M0, and they measured about 4 to 10 cm across.

Study-wide results and limits: It was observed that only about 7-24% of the top clones appeared in every one of the five tumor regions.

This clonotype was sampled from a man aged 40-49 years with primary liver carcinoma and hepatitis B virus infection. Sequences were obtained from liver tumor tissue from sampling region 2. Subset here: tumor region T2, inferior pole. The chain has TRBV29-1 and TRBJ2-1, with 12 positions matching TRBD2. For the CDR3, the DNA is TGCAGCGGGACTAGCGGGAAGCCCTACGAGCAGTTCATC. It is translated as CSGTSGKPYEQFI.